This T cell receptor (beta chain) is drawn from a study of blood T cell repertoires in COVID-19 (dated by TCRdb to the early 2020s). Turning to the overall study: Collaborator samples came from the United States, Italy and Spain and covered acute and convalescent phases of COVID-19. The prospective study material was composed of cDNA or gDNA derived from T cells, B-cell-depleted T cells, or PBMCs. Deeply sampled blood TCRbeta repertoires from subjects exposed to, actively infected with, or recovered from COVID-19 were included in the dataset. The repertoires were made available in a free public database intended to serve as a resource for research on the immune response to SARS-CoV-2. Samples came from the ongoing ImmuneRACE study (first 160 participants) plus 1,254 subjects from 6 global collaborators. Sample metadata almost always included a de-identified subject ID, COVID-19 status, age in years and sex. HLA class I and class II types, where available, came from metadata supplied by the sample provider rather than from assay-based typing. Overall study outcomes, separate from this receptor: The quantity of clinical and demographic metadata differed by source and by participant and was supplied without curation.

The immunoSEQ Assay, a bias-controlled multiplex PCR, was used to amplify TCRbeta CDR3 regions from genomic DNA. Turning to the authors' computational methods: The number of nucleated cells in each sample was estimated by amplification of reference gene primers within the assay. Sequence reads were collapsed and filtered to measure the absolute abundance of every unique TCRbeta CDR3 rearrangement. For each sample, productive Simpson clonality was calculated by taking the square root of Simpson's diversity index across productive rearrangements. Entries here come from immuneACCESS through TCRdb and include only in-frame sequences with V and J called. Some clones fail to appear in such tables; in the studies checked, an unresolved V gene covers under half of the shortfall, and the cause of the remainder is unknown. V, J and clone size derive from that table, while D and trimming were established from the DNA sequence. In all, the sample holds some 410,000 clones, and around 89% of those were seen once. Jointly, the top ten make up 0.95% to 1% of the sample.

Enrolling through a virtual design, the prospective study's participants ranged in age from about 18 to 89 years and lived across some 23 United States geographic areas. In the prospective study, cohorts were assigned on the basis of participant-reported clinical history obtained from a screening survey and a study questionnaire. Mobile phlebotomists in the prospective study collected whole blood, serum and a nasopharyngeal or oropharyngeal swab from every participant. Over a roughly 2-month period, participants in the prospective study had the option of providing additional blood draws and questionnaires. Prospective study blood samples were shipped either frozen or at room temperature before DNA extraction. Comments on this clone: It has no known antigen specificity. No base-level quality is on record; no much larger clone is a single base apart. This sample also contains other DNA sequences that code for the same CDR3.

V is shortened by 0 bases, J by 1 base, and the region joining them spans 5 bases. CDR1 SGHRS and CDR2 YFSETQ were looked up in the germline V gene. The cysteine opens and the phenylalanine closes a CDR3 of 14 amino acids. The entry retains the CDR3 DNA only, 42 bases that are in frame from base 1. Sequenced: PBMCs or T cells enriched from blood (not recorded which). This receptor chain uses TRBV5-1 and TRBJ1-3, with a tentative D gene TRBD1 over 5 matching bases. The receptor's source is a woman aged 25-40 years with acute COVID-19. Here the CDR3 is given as CASSLAGSGNTIYF. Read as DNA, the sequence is TGCGCCAGCAGCTTGGCAGGGTCTGGAAACACCATATATTTT.